The 19 T cell receptor beta chains below were found in one sample sequenced in a study of beta chain features in type 1 diabetes. Expressed TCRB transcripts were sequenced because the entire RNA isolate underwent reverse transcription. Clones were sequenced by immunoSEQ multiplex PCR, and TCRdb holds only the in-frame ones, with some missing. This sample has some 60,000 clones; approximately 59% occur once, and the top ten carry roughly 2%. Sequencing used Tregs from blood. Receptor source: a woman in her late teens or twenties in good health.

The chain joins TRBV30 to TRBJ1-1, with unresolved D. Germline CDR1 and CDR2: GTSNPN and SVGIG (reference sequence). V shed 0 bases and J shed 10 bases, with 15 bases lying between them. The CDR3 spans 13 residues. The CDR3 here is CAWSVFSTSRAFF. The CDR3 coding sequence is TGTGCCTGGAGTGTTTTTAGCACGTCGCGAGCTTTCTTT.

The chain recombines TRBV5-5 with TRBJ2-3, with D tentatively TRBD2 (5 bases). CDR3 length: 14 residues. Germline V gives CDR1 SGHKS, CDR2 YYEKEE (reference sequence). The V end was cut by 5 bases, the J end by 2 bases, with 12 bases between. The CDR3 DNA sequence: TGTGCCAGCAGTTCCGGGATTCACACAGATACGCAGTATTTT. Its protein is CASSSGIHTDTQYF.

The chain combines TRBV5-1 with TRBJ2-1, with 7 positions matching TRBD1. V was clipped by 4 bases and J by 4 bases; unmatched bases: 8. The CDR3 sequence is 15 residues long. Germline V gene data show CDR1 as SGHRS and CDR2 as YFSETQ. CDR3 sequence: CASSPRTGVYNEQFF. The DNA for the CDR3 is TGCGCCAGCAGCCCTCGGACAGGAGTTTACAATGAGCAGTTCTTC.

This chain connects TRBV5-1 to TRBJ2-5; 11 positions agree with TRBD2. In germline, CDR1 is SGHRS, CDR2 YFSETQ. This CDR3 spans 16 amino acids. The junction had 3 bases not matched to a gene; V was cut back by 0 bases and J by 2 bases. The DNA for the CDR3 is TGCGCCAGCAGCTTGGTAGGGACTAGCGGTCAAGAGACCCAGTACTTC. Translated: CASSLVGTSGQETQYF.

This clone has just a few counts. J is TRBJ2-1 and V is TRBV7-2; D might be TRBD2 (5 bases). Germline V gene sequence: CDR1 SGHTA, CDR2 FQGNSA. The V end was cut by 4 bases, the J end by 8 bases, with 18 bases between. The CDR3 runs to 15 residues. Written as DNA, the CDR3 is TGTGCCAGCAGCTCCGGGCCCTATATCGGGGATGAGCAGTTCTTC. This translates into CASSSGPYIGDEQFF.

The rearrangement links TRBV6-6 to TRBJ1-2, with 7 bases lining up with TRBD1. This CDR3 has 14 amino acids. CDR1 MNHNY and CDR2 SVGAGI come from the germline V gene (reference sequence). The V gene end was trimmed by 5 bases and the J gene end by 4 bases; junction bases not matched to a gene: 7. In nucleotides, the CDR3 is TGTGCCAGCAGTCCGACGGGACAGATCTATGGCTACACCTTC. Translation gives CASSPTGQIYGYTF.

The chain uses TRBV9 and TRBJ1-1, with 8 bases aligning to TRBD1. Trimming took 4 bases from V and 1 from J; bases not matched to a gene: 6. This CDR3 is built from 15 residues. Per the germline V gene, CDR1 is SGDLS and CDR2 is YYNGEE. The CDR3 nucleotides read TGTGCCAGCAGCCCCAGGACAGGGACGAACACTGAAGCTTTCTTT. It specifies CASSPRTGTNTEAFF.

The CDR3 protein is CASSRVGRGAGEQYF. The CDR3 DNA is TGCGCCAGCAGCCGGGTCGGACGGGGGGCTGGAGAGCAGTACTTC. The chain recombines TRBV4-1 with TRBJ2-5, with D perhaps TRBD2 (7 bases). The CDR3 covers 15 residues. The germline gives CDR1 MGHRA, CDR2 YSYEKL. Trimming shortened V by 4 bases and J by 11 bases, and 23 bases separated the two germline ends.

This clone was found once. The chain carries TRBV5-1 and TRBJ2-7; possible D gene TRBD1, 6 bases. V gave up 6 bases and J gave up 5 bases, with 15 bases separating them. CDR3 length equals 13 residues. CDR1 is SGHRS, CDR2 YFSETQ, per germline. The CDR3 region has the DNA TGCGCCAGCACCTCGGGACATCGGCACGAGCAGTACTTC. Protein sequence: CASTSGHRHEQYF.

V usage is TRBV18 and J usage is TRBJ2-1; 8 bases are a match to TRBD2. The CDR3 has 18 residues. V lost 1 base and J lost 3; bases outside the gene matches: 11. In germline, CDR1 is KGHSH, CDR2 LQKENI. CDR3 sequence (DNA): TGTGCCAGCTCACCACGGGGCGGGAGGAGCCCCAGCTACAATGAGCAGTTCTTC. Residues: CASSPRGGRSPSYNEQFF.

This chain uses TRBV5-1 with TRBJ2-1; 14 nucleotides line up with TRBD2. The CDR3 is made up of 17 amino acids. The V gene's germline CDR1 is SGHRS and CDR2 YFSETQ. V dropped 4 bases and J dropped 5; count of bases not matched to a gene: 8. The CDR3 DNA reads TGCGCCAGCAGCCAAGGGACTAGCGGGGGCCCCAACAATGAGCAGTTCTTC. It yields the protein CASSQGTSGGPNNEQFF.

The chain is built from TRBV5-4 and TRBJ2-3, with 10 nucleotides matching TRBD2. The CDR3 sequence is 16 residues long. CDR1 is SGHNT, CDR2 YYREEE, per germline (reference sequence). The trim removed 6 bases at V and 4 bases at J, leaving 11 bases unmatched. CDR3 sequence reads: CASNLALAGAPDTQYF. DNA for the CDR3: TGTGCCAGCAACCTAGCCCTAGCGGGAGCCCCAGATACGCAGTATTTT. The full variable domain, with the rest looked up from reference TRBV5-4 and TRBJ2-3, is ETGVTQSPTHLIKTRGQQVTLRCSSQSGHNTVSWYQQALGQGPQFIFQYYREEENGRGNFPPRFSGLQFPNYSSELNVNALELDDSALYLCASNLALAGAPDTQYFGPGTRLTVL.

The genes are TRBV6-5 and TRBJ2-1; 8 bases align to TRBD2. V lost 0 bases to trimming and J lost 6 bases; unmatched junction nucleotides: 7. This CDR3 spans 16 amino acids. Germline-derived CDR1 and CDR2 are MNHEY and SVGAGI. The CDR3 DNA follows: TGTGCCAGCAGTTACTCCCTCGCGGGAGGAGGCAATGAGCAGTTCTTC. Translating gives CASSYSLAGGGNEQFF.

The V call is TRBV9, the J call TRBJ1-1; 9 bases map to TRBD1. V lost 5 bases to trimming and J lost 1 base; unmatched junction nucleotides: 6. Germline-derived CDR1 and CDR2 are SGDLS and YYNGEE. The CDR3 is 15 residues long. The CDR3 sequence: CASSSMDRGNTEAFF. The CDR3 DNA follows: TGTGCCAGCAGTTCCATGGACAGGGGGAACACTGAAGCTTTCTTT.

This clone has a handful of counts. V gene TRBV7-9 combines with J gene TRBJ2-1, with 9 bases matching TRBD1. This CDR3 spans 15 amino acids. Looked up from germline, CDR1 is SEHNR and CDR2 is FQNEAQ (reference sequence). The junction had 4 bases not matched to a gene; V was cut back by 1 base and J by 6 bases. CDR3 sequence reads: CASSLGTGAGNEQFF. CDR3 nucleotides: TGTGCCAGCAGCTTAGGGACAGGGGCGGGCAATGAGCAGTTCTTC.

The gene calls are TRBV2 and TRBJ2-1, with D maybe TRBD2 (6 bases). This CDR3 has 13 residues. Germline V gene sequence: CDR1 SNHLY, CDR2 FYNNEI. V lost 5 bases and J 6 bases, leaving 11 bases between the germline ends. In DNA, the CDR3 is TGTGCCAGCAGTAAAGGGACTGTCAATGAGCAGTTCTTC. This gives the protein CASSKGTVNEQFF.

This rearrangement joins TRBV4-1 to TRBJ2-5; TRBD1 is a possible D gene (5 bases). Germline values: CDR1 MGHRA, CDR2 YSYEKL. The CDR3 extends over 14 amino acids. The V end was cut by 1 base, the J end by 4 bases, with 10 bases between. CDR3 in amino acids: CASSQGQGPETQYF. Written as DNA, the CDR3 is TGCGCCAGCAGCCAAGGTCAGGGCCCAGAGACCCAGTACTTC.

The chain recombines TRBV19 with TRBJ1-3, with D possibly TRBD1 on 5 matching bases. Looked up from germline, CDR1 is LNHDA and CDR2 is SQIVND (reference sequence). V lost 7 bases and J 0 bases, leaving 19 bases between the germline ends. This CDR3 is 17 amino acids long. The CDR3 region has the DNA TGTGCCAGTACCTCAGGGAGGTTTGGGCACTCTGGAAACACCATATATTTT. It translates to CASTSGRFGHSGNTIYF.

The chain couples TRBV12-5 to TRBJ1-2, with D possibly matching TRBD1 (5 bases). CDR3 length equals 16 residues. CDR1 is LGHNT, CDR2 FRNRAP, per germline. V was trimmed by 4 bases and J by 4 bases, leaving 19 bases between them. CDR3 loop: CASGSELGTSFYGYTF. As DNA, the CDR3 is TGTGCTAGTGGTTCGGAGTTGGGGACTTCTTTCTATGGCTACACCTTC.